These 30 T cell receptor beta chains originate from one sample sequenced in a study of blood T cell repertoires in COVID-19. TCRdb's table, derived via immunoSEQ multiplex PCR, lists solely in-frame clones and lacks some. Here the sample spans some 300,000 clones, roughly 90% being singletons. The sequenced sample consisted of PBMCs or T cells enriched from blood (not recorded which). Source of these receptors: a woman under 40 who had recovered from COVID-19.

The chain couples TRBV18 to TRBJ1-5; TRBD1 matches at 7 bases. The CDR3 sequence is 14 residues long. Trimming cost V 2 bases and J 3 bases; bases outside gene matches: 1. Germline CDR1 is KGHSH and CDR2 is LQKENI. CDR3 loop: CASSPTGDNQPQHF. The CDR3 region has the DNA TGTGCCAGCTCACCAACAGGGGACAATCAGCCCCAGCATTTT.

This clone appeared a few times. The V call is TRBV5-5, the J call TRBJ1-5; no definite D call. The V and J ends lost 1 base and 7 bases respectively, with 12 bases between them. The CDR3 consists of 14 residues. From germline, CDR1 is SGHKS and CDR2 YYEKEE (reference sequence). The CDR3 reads CASSLLGPTQPQHF. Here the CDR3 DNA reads TGTGCCAGCAGCTTGTTGGGCCCAACGCAGCCCCAGCATTTT.

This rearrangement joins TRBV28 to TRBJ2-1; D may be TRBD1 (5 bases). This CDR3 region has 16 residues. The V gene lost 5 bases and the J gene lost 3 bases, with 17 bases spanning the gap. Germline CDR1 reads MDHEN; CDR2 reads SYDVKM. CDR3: CASSLRTGGNYNEQFF. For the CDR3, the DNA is TGTGCCAGCAGTCTCCGAACAGGCGGAAACTACAATGAGCAGTTCTTC.

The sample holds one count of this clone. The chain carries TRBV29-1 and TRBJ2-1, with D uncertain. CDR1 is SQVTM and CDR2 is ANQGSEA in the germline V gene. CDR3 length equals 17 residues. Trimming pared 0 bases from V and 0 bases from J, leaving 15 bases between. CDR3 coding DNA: TGCAGCGTTGAAGAGGGTAGTGGGCGTAGCTCCTACAATGAGCAGTTCTTC. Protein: CSVEEGSGRSSYNEQFF.

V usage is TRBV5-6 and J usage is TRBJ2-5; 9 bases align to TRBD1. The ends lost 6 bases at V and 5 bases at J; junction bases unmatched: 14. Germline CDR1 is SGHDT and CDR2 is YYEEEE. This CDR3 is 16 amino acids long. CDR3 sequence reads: CASILGTGLRGETQYF. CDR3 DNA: TGTGCCAGCATCCTCGGGACAGGGCTTCGGGGGGAGACCCAGTACTTC.

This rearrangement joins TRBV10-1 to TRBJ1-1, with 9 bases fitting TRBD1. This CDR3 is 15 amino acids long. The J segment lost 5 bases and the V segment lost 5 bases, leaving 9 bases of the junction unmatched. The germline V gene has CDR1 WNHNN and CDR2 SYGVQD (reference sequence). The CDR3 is CASSSGTGLGTEAFF. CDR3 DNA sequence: TGCGCCAGCAGTTCCGGGACAGGGTTGGGGACTGAAGCTTTCTTT.

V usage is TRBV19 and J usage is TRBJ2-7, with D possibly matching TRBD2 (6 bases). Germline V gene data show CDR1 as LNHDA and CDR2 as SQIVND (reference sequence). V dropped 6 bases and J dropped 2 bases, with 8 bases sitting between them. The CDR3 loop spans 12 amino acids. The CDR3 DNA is TGTGCCAGTAGCGGGAGCCCCTACGAGCAGTACTTC. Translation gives CASSGSPYEQYF. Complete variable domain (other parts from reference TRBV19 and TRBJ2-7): DGGITQSPKYLFRKEGQNVTLSCEQNLNHDAMYWYRQDPGQGLRLIYYSQIVNDFQKGDIAEGYSVSREKKESFPLTVTSAQKNPTAFYLCASSGSPYEQYFGPGTRLTVT.

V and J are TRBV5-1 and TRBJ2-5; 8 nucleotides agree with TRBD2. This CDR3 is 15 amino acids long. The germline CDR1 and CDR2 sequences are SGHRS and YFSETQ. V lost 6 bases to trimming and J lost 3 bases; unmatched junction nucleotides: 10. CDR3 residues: CASNPWIAGKETQYF. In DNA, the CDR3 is TGCGCCAGCAACCCCTGGATAGCGGGAAAAGAGACCCAGTACTTC.

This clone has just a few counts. The CDR3 reads CASSEGSSGQETQYF. CDR3 bases: TGTGCCAGCAGTGAAGGGTCTAGCGGTCAAGAGACCCAGTACTTC. V usage is TRBV2 and J usage is TRBJ2-5; TRBD2 matches 7 bases. The CDR3 is made up of 15 amino acids. Per germline, CDR1 SNHLY and CDR2 FYNNEI. The trim removed 1 base at V and 2 bases at J, leaving 4 bases unmatched.

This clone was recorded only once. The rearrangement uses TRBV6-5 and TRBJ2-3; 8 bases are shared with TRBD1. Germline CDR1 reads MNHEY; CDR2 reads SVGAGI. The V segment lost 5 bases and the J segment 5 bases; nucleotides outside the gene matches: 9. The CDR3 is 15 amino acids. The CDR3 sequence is CASSRQGALGDTQYF. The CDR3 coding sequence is TGTGCCAGCAGTCGTCAGGGGGCGCTGGGAGATACGCAGTATTTT.

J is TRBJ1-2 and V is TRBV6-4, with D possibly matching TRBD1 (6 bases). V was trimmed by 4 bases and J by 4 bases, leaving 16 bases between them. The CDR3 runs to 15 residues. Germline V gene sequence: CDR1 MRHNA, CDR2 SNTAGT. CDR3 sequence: CASSATGLGRYGYTF. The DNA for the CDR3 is TGTGCCAGCAGTGCTACAGGGCTGGGCCGCTATGGCTACACCTTC.

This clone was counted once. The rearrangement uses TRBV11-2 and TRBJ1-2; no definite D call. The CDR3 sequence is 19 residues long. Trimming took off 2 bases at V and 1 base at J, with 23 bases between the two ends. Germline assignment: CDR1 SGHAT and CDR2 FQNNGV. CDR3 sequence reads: CASSLSNIRADLLNYGYTF. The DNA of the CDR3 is TGTGCCAGCAGCTTATCGAACATCCGAGCGGACCTACTTAACTATGGCTACACCTTC.

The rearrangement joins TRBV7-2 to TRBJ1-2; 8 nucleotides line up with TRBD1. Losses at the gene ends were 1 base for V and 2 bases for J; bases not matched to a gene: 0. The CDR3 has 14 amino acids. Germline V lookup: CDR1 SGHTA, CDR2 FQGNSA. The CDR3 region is CASSLGTGNYGYTF. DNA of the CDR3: TGTGCCAGCAGCTTAGGGACAGGGAACTATGGCTACACCTTC.

CDR3 amino acids: CASSIMGQGGYTF. The CDR3 DNA follows: TGTGCCAGCAGTATAATGGGACAAGGTGGCTACACCTTC. The chain links TRBV2 to TRBJ1-2; D is perhaps TRBD1 (6 bases). Germline V gives CDR1 SNHLY, CDR2 FYNNEI. The CDR3 consists of 13 residues. The ends were cut back, 5 bases at V and 7 bases at J, with 14 bases in the middle. Filled out from reference TRBV2 and TRBJ1-2, the complete variable domain reads EPEVTQTPSHQVTQMGQEVILRCVPISNHLYFYWYRQILGQKVEFLVSFYNNEISEKSEIFDDQFSVERPDGSNFTLKIRSTKLEDSAMYFCASSIMGQGGYTFGSGTRLTVV.

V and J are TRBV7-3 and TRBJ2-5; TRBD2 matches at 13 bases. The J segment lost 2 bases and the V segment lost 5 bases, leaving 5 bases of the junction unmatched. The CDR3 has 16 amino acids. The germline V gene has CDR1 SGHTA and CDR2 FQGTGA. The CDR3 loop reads CASSAPGLAGQETQYF. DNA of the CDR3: TGTGCCAGCAGCGCACCGGGACTAGCGGGGCAAGAGACCCAGTACTTC. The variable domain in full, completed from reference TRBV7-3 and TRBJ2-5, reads GAGVSQTPSNKVTEKGKYVELRCDPISGHTALYWYRQSLGQGPEFLIYFQGTGAADDSGLPNDRFFAVRPEGSVSTLKIQRTERGDSAVYLCASSAPGLAGQETQYFGPGTRLLVL.

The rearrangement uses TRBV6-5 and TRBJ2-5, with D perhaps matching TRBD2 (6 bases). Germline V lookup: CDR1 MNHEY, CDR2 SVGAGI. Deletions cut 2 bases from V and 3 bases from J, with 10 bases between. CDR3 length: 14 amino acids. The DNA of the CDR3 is TGTGCCAGCAGTTACGCGTGGGGGGAAGAGACCCAGTACTTC. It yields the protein CASSYAWGEETQYF.

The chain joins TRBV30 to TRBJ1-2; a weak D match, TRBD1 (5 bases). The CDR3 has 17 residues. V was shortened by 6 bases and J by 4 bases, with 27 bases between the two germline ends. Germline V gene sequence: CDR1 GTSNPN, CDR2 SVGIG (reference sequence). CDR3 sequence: CACRTGILASSLYGYTF. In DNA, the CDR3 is TGTGCCTGTCGAACAGGAATCCTCGCCTCCTCCCTCTATGGCTACACCTTC.

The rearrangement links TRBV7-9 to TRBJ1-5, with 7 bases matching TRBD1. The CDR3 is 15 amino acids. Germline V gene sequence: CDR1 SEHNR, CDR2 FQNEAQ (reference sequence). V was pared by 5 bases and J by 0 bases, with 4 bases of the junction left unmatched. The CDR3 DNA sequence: TGTGCCAGCAGCCTAGGACAGGATAGCAATCAGCCCCAGCATTTT. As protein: CASSLGQDSNQPQHF. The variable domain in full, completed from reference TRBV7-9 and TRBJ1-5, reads DTGVSQNPRHKITKRGQNVTFRCDPISEHNRLYWYRQTLGQGPEFLTYFQNEAQLEKSRLLSDRFSAERPKGSFSTLEIQRTEQGDSAMYLCASSLGQDSNQPQHFGDGTRLSIL.

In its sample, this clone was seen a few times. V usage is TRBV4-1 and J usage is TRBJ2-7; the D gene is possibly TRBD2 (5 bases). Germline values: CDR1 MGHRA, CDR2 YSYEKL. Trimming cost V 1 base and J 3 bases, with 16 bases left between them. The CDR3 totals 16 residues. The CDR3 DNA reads TGCGCCAGCAGCCAAGGGCTGGGTCTAGCCGACTACGAGCAGTACTTC. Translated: CASSQGLGLADYEQYF.

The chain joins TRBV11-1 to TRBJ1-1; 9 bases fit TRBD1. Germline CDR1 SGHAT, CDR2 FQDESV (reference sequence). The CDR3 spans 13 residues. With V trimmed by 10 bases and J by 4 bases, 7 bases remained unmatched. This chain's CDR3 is CATLDRGGTEAFF. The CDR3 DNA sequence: TGTGCCACGTTGGACAGGGGTGGCACTGAAGCTTTCTTT. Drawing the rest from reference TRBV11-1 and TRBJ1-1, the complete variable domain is EAEVAQSPRYKITEKSQAVAFWCDPISGHATLYWYRQILGQGPELLVQFQDESVVDDSQLPKDRFSAERLKGVDSTLKIQPAELGDSAMYLCATLDRGGTEAFFGQGTRLTVV.

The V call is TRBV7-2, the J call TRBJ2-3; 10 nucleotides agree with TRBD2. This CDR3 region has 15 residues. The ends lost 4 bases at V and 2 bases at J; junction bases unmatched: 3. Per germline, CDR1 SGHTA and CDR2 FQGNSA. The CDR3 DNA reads TGTGCCAGCAGCTGGACTAGCGGATTCACAGATACGCAGTATTTT. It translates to CASSWTSGFTDTQYF.

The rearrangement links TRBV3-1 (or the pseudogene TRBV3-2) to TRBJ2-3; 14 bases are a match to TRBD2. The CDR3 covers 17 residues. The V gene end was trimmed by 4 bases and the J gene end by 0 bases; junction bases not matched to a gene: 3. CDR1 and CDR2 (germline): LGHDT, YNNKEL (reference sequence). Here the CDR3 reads CASSPGTSGGSTDTQYF. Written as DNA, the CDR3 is TGTGCCAGCAGCCCCGGGACTAGCGGGGGAAGCACAGATACGCAGTATTTT.

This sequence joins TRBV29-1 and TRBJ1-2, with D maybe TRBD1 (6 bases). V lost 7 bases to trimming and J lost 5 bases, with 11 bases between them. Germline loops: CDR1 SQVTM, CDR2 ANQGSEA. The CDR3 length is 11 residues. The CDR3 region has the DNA TGCAGCGGCGGACAGACGTATGGCTACACCTTC. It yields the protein CSGGQTYGYTF. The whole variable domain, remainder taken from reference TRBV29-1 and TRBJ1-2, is SAVISQKPSRDICQRGTSLTIQCQVDSQVTMMFWYRQQPGQSLTLIATANQGSEATYESGFVIDKFPISRPNLTFSTLTVSNMSPEDSSIYLCSGGQTYGYTFGSGTRLTVV.

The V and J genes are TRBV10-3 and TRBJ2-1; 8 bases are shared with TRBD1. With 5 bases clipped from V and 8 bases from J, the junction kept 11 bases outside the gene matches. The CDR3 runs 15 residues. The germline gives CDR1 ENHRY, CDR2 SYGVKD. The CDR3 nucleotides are TGTGCCATCAGTAAAACCGGGACAGGTGAGGATGAGCAGTTCTTC. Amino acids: CAISKTGTGEDEQFF.

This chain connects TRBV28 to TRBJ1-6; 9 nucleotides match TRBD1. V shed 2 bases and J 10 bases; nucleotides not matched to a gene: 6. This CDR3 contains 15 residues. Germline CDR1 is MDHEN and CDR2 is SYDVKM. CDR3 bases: TGTGCCAGCAGTTTACTGACAGGGGGAATCTCACCCCTCCACTTT. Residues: CASSLLTGGISPLHF.

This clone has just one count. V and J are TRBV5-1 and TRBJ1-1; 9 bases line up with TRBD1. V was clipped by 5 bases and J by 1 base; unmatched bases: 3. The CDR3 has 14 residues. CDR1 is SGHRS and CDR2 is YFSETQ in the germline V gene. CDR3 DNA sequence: TGCGCCAGCAGACCGGGACAGGGGAACACTGAAGCTTTCTTT. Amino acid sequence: CASRPGQGNTEAFF.

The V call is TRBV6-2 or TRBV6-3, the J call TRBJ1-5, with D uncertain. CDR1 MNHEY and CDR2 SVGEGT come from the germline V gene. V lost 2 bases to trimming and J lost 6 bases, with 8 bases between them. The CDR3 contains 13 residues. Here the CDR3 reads CASSYVESQPQHF. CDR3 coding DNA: TGTGCCAGCAGTTACGTTGAGAGTCAGCCCCAGCATTTT.

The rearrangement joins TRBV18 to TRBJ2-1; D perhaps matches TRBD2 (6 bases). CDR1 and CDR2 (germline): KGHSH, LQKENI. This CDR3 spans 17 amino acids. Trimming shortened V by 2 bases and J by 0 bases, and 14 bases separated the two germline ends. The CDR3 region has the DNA TGTGCCAGCTCACCATACCAGGCGGACTACTCCTACAATGAGCAGTTCTTC. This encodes CASSPYQADYSYNEQFF.

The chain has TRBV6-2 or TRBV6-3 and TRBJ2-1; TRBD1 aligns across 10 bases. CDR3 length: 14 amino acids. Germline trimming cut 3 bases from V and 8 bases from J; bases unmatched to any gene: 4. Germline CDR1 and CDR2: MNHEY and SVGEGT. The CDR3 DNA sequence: TGTGCCAGCAGTTATAGAGGACAGGGGGATGAGCAGTTCTTC. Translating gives CASSYRGQGDEQFF.

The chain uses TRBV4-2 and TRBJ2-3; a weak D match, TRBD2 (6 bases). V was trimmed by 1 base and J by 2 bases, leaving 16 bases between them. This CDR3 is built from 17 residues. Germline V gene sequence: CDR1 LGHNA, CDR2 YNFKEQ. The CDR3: CASSQVGGTGYTDTQYF. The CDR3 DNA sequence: TGTGCCAGCAGCCAAGTAGGAGGGACCGGTTACACAGATACGCAGTATTTT.